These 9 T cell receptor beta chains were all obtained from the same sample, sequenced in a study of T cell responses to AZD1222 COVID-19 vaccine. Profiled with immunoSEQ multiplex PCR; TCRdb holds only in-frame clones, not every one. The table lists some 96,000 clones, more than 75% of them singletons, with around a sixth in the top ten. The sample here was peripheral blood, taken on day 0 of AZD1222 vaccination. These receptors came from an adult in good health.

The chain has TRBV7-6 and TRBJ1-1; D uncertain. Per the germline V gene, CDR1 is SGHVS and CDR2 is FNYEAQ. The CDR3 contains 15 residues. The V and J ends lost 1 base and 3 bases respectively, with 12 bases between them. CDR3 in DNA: TGTGCCAGCAGCTTAGAAAGGTCTGGGGACACTGAAGCTTTCTTT. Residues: CASSLERSGDTEAFF.

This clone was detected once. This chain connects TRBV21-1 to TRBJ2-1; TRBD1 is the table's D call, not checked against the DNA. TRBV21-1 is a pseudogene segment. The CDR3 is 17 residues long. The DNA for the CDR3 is TGTGCCACCCGGGGCCGACAGGGAAAGGGTACTAGTAAAAAGCAGTTCTTC. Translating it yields CATRGRQGKGTSKKQFF.

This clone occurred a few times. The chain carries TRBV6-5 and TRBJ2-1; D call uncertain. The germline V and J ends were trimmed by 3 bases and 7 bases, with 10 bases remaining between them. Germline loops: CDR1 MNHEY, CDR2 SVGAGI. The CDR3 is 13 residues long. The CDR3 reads CASSYTWLNEQFF. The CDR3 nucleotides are TGTGCCAGCAGTTATACGTGGCTTAATGAGCAGTTCTTC.

The CDR3 bases are TGTGCCAGCAGCTTACGGGGGGCTTTTAACACTGAAGCTTTCTTT. Amino acids: CASSLRGAFNTEAFF. The V and J genes are TRBV11-3 and TRBJ1-1; tentatively, D is TRBD1 (6 bases). V lost 2 bases to trimming and J lost 2 bases, with 12 bases between them. In germline, CDR1 is SGHNT, CDR2 YENEEA. This CDR3 is 15 amino acids long.

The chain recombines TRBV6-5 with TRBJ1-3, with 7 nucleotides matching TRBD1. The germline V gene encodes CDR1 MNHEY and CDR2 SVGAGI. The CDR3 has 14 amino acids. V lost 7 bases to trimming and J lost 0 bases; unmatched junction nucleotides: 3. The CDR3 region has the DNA TGTGCCAGCATCTGGGACAGCTCTGGAAACACCATATATTTT. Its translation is CASIWDSSGNTIYF.

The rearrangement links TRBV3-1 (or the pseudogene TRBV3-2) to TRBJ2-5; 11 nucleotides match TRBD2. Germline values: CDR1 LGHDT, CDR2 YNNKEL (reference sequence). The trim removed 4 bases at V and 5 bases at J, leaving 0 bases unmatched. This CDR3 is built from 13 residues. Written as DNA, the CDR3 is TGTGCCAGCAGCCTAGCGGGGGGGGAGACCCAGTACTTC. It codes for CASSLAGGETQYF.

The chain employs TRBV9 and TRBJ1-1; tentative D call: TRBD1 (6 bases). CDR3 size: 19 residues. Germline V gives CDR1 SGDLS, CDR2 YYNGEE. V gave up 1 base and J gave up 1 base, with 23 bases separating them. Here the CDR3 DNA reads TGTGCCAGCAGCGTATCCTCTGTGGCCTGGACAGACCCGAACACTGAAGCTTTCTTT. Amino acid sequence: CASSVSSVAWTDPNTEAFF.

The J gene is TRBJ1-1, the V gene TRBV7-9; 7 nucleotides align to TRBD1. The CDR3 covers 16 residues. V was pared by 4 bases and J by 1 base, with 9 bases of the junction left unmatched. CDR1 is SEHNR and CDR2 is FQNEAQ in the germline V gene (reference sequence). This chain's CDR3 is CASSSRQGRRNTEAFF. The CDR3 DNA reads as TGTGCCAGCAGCTCAAGACAGGGACGGCGGAACACTGAAGCTTTCTTT. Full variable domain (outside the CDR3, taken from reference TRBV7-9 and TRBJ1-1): DTGVSQNPRHKITKRGQNVTFRCDPISEHNRLYWYRQTLGQGPEFLTYFQNEAQLEKSRLLSDRFSAERPKGSFSTLEIQRTEQGDSAMYLCASSSRQGRRNTEAFFGQGTRLTVV.

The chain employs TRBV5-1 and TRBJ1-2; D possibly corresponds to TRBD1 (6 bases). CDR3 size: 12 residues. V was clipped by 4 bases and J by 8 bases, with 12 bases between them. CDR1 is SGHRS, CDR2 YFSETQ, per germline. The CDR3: CASSLDRTGYTF. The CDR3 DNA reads TGCGCCAGCAGCCTAGACAGGACCGGCTACACCTTC.